The T cell receptor (beta chain) described here comes from a study of T cell repertoires in cytomegalovirus infection. Study background: In the study, CMV epitopes included recently identified HLA-C-restricted and well-studied HLA-B-restricted ones. Indications of both CMV infection and matching HLA type were provided by public TCR beta signatures. Study-level findings and limits: It was HLA-C-restricted CMV-specific TCR beta clonotypes that dominated the response ex vivo.

Of note for this clonotype: Its antigen is unidentified.

The CDR3 length is 15 residues. The germline V and J ends were trimmed by 6 bases and 2 bases, with 17 bases remaining between them. The V gene's germline CDR1 is MDHEN and CDR2 SYDVKM. Each CDR3 protein is one row after TCRdb ran MiXCR on the reads. The sample shows 550,000 to 850,000 distinct CDR3 sequences, around a third of them seen only once. J is TRBJ2-7 and V is TRBV28, with D tentatively TRBD1 (6 bases). The sequence was obtained from a human donor in good health (CMV status not recorded). Some clones in this sample may be carry-over from other donors' samples. Sequencing was performed on cultured PBMCs, taken from culture after CMV antigen stimulation. CDR3 protein: CASRVGAGAPYEQYF. CDR3 DNA sequence: TGTGCCAGCAGGGTCGGGGCAGGGGCCCCCTACGAGCAGTACTTC.